This T cell receptor (beta chain) was retrieved from a study of fetal regulatory T cell absence and autoimmunity. Profiling relied on immunoSEQ multiplex PCR, and the TCRdb table lists in-frame clones only, not all of them. Here the sample spans 95,000 or so clones, roughly 78% being singletons. This CDR3 is 16 amino acids long. J was trimmed by 4 bases and V by 2 bases; bases with no gene match: 5. Per the germline V gene, CDR1 is SEHNR and CDR2 is FQNEAQ (reference sequence). The receptor was derived from a male donor with IPEX syndrome. The chain links TRBV7-9 to TRBJ2-1; 10 positions match TRBD2. The sample comprised pancreas tissue. In nucleotides, the CDR3 is TGTGCCAGCAGCTTATCTCGACTAGCGGGTTACAATGAGCAGTTCTTC. This encodes CASSLSRLAGYNEQFF.